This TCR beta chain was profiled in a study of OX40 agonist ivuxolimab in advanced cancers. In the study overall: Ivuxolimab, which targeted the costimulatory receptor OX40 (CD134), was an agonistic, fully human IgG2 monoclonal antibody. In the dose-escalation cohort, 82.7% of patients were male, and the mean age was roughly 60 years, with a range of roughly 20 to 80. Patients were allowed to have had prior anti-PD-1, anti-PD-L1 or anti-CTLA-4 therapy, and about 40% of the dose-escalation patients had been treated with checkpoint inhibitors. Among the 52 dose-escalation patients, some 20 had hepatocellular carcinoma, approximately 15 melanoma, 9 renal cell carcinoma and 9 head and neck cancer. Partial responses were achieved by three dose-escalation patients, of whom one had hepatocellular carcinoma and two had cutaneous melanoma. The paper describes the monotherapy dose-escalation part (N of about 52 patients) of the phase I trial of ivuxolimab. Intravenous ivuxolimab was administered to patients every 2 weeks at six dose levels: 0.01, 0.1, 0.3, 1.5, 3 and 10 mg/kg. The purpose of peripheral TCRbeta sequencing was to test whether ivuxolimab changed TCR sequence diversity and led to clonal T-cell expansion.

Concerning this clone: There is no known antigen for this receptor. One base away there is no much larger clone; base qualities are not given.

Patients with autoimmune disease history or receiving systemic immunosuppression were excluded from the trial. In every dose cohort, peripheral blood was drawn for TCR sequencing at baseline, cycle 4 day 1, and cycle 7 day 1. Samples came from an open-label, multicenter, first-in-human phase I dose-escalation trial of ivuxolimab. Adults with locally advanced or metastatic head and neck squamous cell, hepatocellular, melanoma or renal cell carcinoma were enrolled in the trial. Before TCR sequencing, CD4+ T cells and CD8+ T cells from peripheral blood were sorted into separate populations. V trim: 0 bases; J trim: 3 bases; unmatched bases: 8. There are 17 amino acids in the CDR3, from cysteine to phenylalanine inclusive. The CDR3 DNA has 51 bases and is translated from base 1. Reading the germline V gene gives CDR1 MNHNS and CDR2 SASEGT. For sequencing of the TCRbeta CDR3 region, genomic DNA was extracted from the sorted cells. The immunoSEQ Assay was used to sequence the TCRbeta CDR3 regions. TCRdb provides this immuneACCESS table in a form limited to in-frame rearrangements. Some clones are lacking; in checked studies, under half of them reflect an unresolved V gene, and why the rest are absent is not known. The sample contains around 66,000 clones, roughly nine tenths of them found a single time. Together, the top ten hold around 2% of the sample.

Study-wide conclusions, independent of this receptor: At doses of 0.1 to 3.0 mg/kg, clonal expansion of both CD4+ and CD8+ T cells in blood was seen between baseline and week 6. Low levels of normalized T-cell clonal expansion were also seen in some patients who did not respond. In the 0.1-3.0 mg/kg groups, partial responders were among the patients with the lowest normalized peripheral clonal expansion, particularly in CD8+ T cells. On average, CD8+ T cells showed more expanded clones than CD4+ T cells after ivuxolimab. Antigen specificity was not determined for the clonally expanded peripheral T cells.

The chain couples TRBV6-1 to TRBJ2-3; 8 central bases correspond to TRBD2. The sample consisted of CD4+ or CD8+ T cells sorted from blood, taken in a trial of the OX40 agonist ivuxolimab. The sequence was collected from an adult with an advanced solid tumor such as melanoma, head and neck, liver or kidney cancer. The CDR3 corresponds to CASSEAWTGGPTDTQYF. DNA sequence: TGTGCCAGCAGTGAAGCTTGGACGGGGGGGCCGACAGATACGCAGTATTTT.